Following are 3 T cell receptor beta chains from one sample sequenced in a study of tumor-infiltrating lymphocytes in primary liver carcinoma (dated by TCRdb to 2016 to 2017). Total RNA and DNA were co-extracted from roughly 20-30 mg of bulk tissue with the AllPrep DNA/RNA mini kit, without cell sorting. The instrument given in TCRdb is Illumina HiSeq 2500. Using a constant-region primer and ProtoScript II reverse transcriptase, TCRbeta-specific cDNA was reverse-transcribed from about 460 ng total RNA. Three nested multiplex PCR rounds, following a slightly modified ARM-PCR procedure, were used to build the TCRbeta libraries. Each of the first two PCR rounds ran for about 10 cycles using multiplex TRBV1-TRBV30 forward primers together with a Cbeta reverse primer. Starting from the raw public reads, TCRdb applied fastp trimming at Q25, assembled clones with MiXCR and retained in-frame beta chains. Rows matching on CDR3 protein sequence are summarized as one entry with the most common DNA and genes. The sample data list 90,000 to 140,000 distinct CDR3 sequences, and approximately 78% of these were observed just once. Roughly a fifth of the sample belongs to the ten largest clones.

Input material: liver tumor tissue from sampling region 3. Reading the label with the study, this specimen's cell subset or site is: tumor region T3, left-lateral pole. The receptors here all came from a man aged 40-50 years with primary liver carcinoma and hepatitis B virus infection.

In the case of this clonotype: One end of the junction fails to match germline, which may point to a read error. This chain connects TRBV11-2 to TRBJ2-5; weak D call: TRBD2 (6 bases). Germline lookup yields CDR1 SGHAT and CDR2 FQNNGV. This CDR3 is built from 17 residues. CDR3 nucleotides: TGTGCCAGCAGCTTATATCCGGGAGTAGCGGTACAAGATACCCAGTACTTC. It is translated as CASSLYPGVAVQDTQYF.

As concerns this clonotype: A junction end diverges from the germline sequence, so it may reflect a read error. The CDR3 sequence: CASRSWGNKIIQYF. The CDR3 DNA is TGTGCCAGCAGATCCTGGGGGAACAAAATCATTCAGTACTTC. V usage is TRBV28 and J usage is TRBJ2-4; the D call may be TRBD1 or TRBD2 (5 bases each). Germline V gives CDR1 MDHEN, CDR2 SYDVKM. The CDR3 covers 14 residues. The whole variable domain, filled in from reference TRBV28 and TRBJ2-4, reads DVKVTQSSRYLVKRTGEKVFLECVQDMDHENMFWYRQDPGLGLRLIYFSYDVKMKEKGDIPEGYSVSREKKERFSLILESASTNQTSMYLCASRSWGNKIIQYFGAGTRLSVL.

This chain links TRBV12-3 or TRBV12-4 with TRBJ2-1; D is undetermined. The CDR3 is made up of 15 amino acids. Between the trimmed V and J ends, which lost 9 bases and 6 bases, there was a span of 21 bases. The CDR3 region has the DNA TGTGCCAGTAGTCTAGACGTCGCCTTCACCAATGAGCAGTTCTTC. Protein sequence: CASSLDVAFTNEQFF.